This T cell receptor beta chain is from a study of cytomegalovirus exposure and HLA in healthy donors. Study as a whole: Unique TCRs from HLA-typed donors, 85 million to 100 million of them, were held in an early data release. Broader study findings: It was assumed in the presence/absence analyses that sequencing depth was roughly uniform across donors. Beyond CMV serostatus, there was no information to go on about immune exposure. The authors later linked a missense DCLRE1C variant to TCR beta V- and J-gene trimming.

PCR used 60 Vbeta primers and 13 Jbeta primers. Sequenced by immunoSEQ multiplex PCR; TCRdb stores in-frame clones only, minus some. Of 90,000 to 150,000 clones listed, around 67% were seen once; the top ten hold around 4.1%. V was trimmed by 5 bases and J by 3 bases, leaving 7 bases between them. The germline V gene has CDR1 SGHTA and CDR2 FQGNSA. This CDR3 contains 13 residues. This clone was counted only a few times. What it binds is unknown. The TCR originated in a woman aged 40 to 50 in good health and CMV-seronegative. J is TRBJ2-2 and V is TRBV7-2; D ambiguous. Source material: PBMCs. Here the CDR3 DNA reads TGTGCCAGCAGCCTAATATACACCGGGGAGCTGTTTTTT. The encoded protein is CASSLIYTGELFF.